These 21 T cell receptor beta chains originate from one sample sequenced in a study of vaccination effects on CD4 cells after COVID-19. Before any sequencing was done, the ViraFEST assay used viral peptide pools to expand antigen-specific CD4+ T cells. Investigators separated out CD4+ T cells once about 10 days of culture had passed. No antigen has been identified for these receptors. TCRdb keeps only in-frame clones here, not all; method: immunoSEQ multiplex PCR. This table has more than 50,000 clones, about four fifths appearing once. Sample: CD4+ T cells from PBMCs cultured with HCoV-229E spike peptides, taken before COVID-19 vaccination. All receptors come from a human donor who received a COVID-19 vaccine.

This clone was picked up one time. The rearrangement uses TRBV6-5 and TRBJ1-1; the D gene is possibly TRBD1 (5 bases). V lost 6 bases and J 2 bases, leaving 13 bases between the germline ends. Germline loops: CDR1 MNHEY, CDR2 SVGAGI. This CDR3 has 14 residues. The chain's CDR3 is CASSSGIFNTEAFF. The CDR3 region has the DNA TGTGCCAGCAGCTCAGGGATTTTCAACACTGAAGCTTTCTTT.

This chain links TRBV28 with TRBJ2-1; 8 bases match TRBD1. Trimming at V came to 2 bases and at J to 6 bases, leaving 6 bases not matched to a gene. CDR1 and CDR2 (germline): MDHEN, SYDVKM. The CDR3 covers 15 residues. This CDR3 is CASSLPGGVSNEQFF. The CDR3 DNA reads TGTGCCAGCAGTTTACCAGGGGGCGTGAGCAATGAGCAGTTCTTC.

The chain couples TRBV5-4 to TRBJ1-6; D is unresolved. The V and J ends lost 0 bases and 2 bases respectively, with 6 bases between them. This CDR3 has 15 amino acids. CDR1 SGHNT and CDR2 YYREEE come from the germline V gene (reference sequence). CDR3 DNA: TGTGCCAGCAGCTTGGGGGGAACCTATAATTCACCCCTCCACTTT. Translating it yields CASSLGGTYNSPLHF.

The chain has TRBV5-5 and TRBJ2-7, with D hard to call. The CDR3 is made up of 15 amino acids. The V gene's germline CDR1 is SGHKS and CDR2 YYEKEE (reference sequence). V was pared by 6 bases and J by 1 base, with 17 bases between. For the CDR3, the DNA is TGTGCCAGCACCCCGCCCGGCAGCTTGTCCTACGAGCAGTACGTC. This sequence encodes CASTPPGSLSYEQYV.

The chain links TRBV29-1 to TRBJ1-2; D is uncertain. V lost 2 bases, J lost 4 bases, and 11 bases lay in between. The CDR3 covers 13 residues. Germline V gene sequence: CDR1 SQVTM, CDR2 ANQGSEA. In DNA, the CDR3 is TGCAGCGTTGAACCAGGAGGGTCCTATGGCTACACCTTC. It translates to CSVEPGGSYGYTF.

The V and J genes are TRBV3-1 (or the pseudogene TRBV3-2) and TRBJ1-5; D is possibly TRBD1 (6 bases). This CDR3 contains 14 residues. In germline, CDR1 is LGHDT, CDR2 YNNKEL (reference sequence). Trimming took off 3 bases at V and 4 bases at J, with 10 bases between the two ends. DNA of the CDR3: TGTGCCAGCAGCCAGGGACACGGAAATCAGCCCCAGCATTTT. It yields the protein CASSQGHGNQPQHF.

CDR3 DNA: TGCGCCAGCAGCTTACTAGCGGAAGAGACCCAGTACTTC. Amino acids: CASSLLAEETQYF. The V gene is TRBV5-1, the J gene TRBJ2-5; 8 nucleotides match TRBD2. Trimming removed 2 bases from V and 3 bases from J; junction bases left unmatched: 0. The CDR3 sequence is 13 residues long. Germline V lookup: CDR1 SGHRS, CDR2 YFSETQ.

This chain joins TRBV2 and TRBJ2-7; 8 nucleotides align to TRBD2. V lost 5 bases to trimming and J lost 6 bases; unmatched junction nucleotides: 6. The length of the CDR3 is 13 residues. The V gene's germline CDR1 is SNHLY and CDR2 FYNNEI. The CDR3 DNA reads as TGTGCCAGCAGTAGCGCCCGGGGGGGCGAGCAGTACGTC. Protein sequence: CASSSARGGEQYV.

The chain joins TRBV24-1 to TRBJ2-2, with D perhaps TRBD1 (5 bases). CDR1 is KGHDR and CDR2 is SFDVKD in the germline V gene. There are 15 residues in the CDR3. V was pared by 3 bases and J by 0 bases, with 7 bases between. The DNA of the CDR3 is TGTGCCACCAGTGATCCCAGGGCGAACACCGGGGAGCTGTTTTTT. Translated: CATSDPRANTGELFF.

The CDR3 coding sequence is TGTGCCAGCAGCAAAACAGGGGACACTGAAGCTTTCTTT. It specifies CASSKTGDTEAFF. The chain is built from TRBV7-3 and TRBJ1-1, with 7 nucleotides matching TRBD1. V was clipped by 5 bases and J by 3 bases; unmatched bases: 3. Germline CDR1 is SGHTA and CDR2 is FQGTGA. This CDR3 region has 13 residues. The full variable domain, in which reference TRBV7-3 and TRBJ1-1 provide the parts outside the CDR3, is GAGVSQTPSNKVTEKGKYVELRCDPISGHTALYWYRQSLGQGPEFLIYFQGTGAADDSGLPNDRFFAVRPEGSVSTLKIQRTERGDSAVYLCASSKTGDTEAFFGQGTRLTVV.

This sequence joins TRBV30 and TRBJ2-2; D is perhaps TRBD2 (6 bases). Per germline, CDR1 GTSNPN and CDR2 SVGIG (reference sequence). The ends were cut back, 1 base at V and 1 base at J, with 10 bases in the middle. The CDR3 runs 15 residues. CDR3 sequence (DNA): TGTGCCTGGAGTGGGAGGGGTCGGAACACCGGGGAGCTGTTTTTT. This sequence encodes CAWSGRGRNTGELFF.

The V call is TRBV6-5, the J call TRBJ2-5; D might be TRBD2 (6 bases). V dropped 5 bases and J dropped 2 bases, with 15 bases sitting between them. The CDR3 loop spans 15 amino acids. The germline V gene encodes CDR1 MNHEY and CDR2 SVGAGI. CDR3 protein: CASSPLTGSQETQYF. CDR3 DNA: TGTGCCAGCAGTCCCCTGACCGGGAGTCAAGAGACCCAGTACTTC.

There are a few counts of this clone. CDR3 region: CANRGQGTDTQYF. Here the CDR3 DNA reads TGTGCCAACAGGGGGCAAGGAACAGATACGCAGTATTTT. V is TRBV12-3 or TRBV12-4 and J is TRBJ2-3, with 9 bases identical to TRBD1. The J segment lost 3 bases and the V segment lost 10 bases, leaving 5 bases of the junction unmatched. There are 13 residues in the CDR3.

V and J are TRBV27 and TRBJ1-1; 7 bases match TRBD1. The germline gives CDR1 MNHEY, CDR2 SMNVEV (reference sequence). V lost 2 bases to trimming and J lost 3 bases; unmatched junction nucleotides: 6. This CDR3 is built from 15 residues. CDR3 amino acids: CASSLRDRGYTEAFF. Here the CDR3 DNA reads TGTGCCAGCAGTTTAAGGGACAGAGGCTACACTGAAGCTTTCTTT.

This clone was seen once. The rearrangement uses TRBV10-3 and TRBJ1-6, with D perhaps matching TRBD1 (6 bases). This CDR3 is 13 amino acids long. Germline CDR1 and CDR2: ENHRY and SYGVKD. V was pared by 6 bases and J by 7 bases, with 10 bases between. The CDR3 DNA is TGTGCCATCAGCCGGGACATCAATTCACCCCTCCACTTT. Residues: CAISRDINSPLHF.

This rearrangement joins TRBV18 to TRBJ2-7; 8 nucleotides agree with TRBD2. The germline CDR1 and CDR2 sequences are KGHSH and LQKENI. This CDR3 is 17 amino acids long. J lost 4 bases, V lost 6 bases, and 17 bases had no gene match. The CDR3 DNA reads TGTGCCAGCTCCGGGTTGGCCAGCGGGGGTGGCTTTTACGAGCAGTACGTC. Protein product: CASSGLASGGGFYEQYV.

The chain couples TRBV6-1 to TRBJ1-2; TRBD1 is a possible D gene (5 bases). This CDR3 region has 14 residues. Germline V gives CDR1 MNHNS, CDR2 SASEGT. The V end lost 1 base, the J end lost 5 bases, and 11 bases lay between the germline ends. The CDR3: CASSEVGRGYGYTF. The CDR3 region has the DNA TGTGCCAGCAGTGAAGTGGGGCGCGGGTATGGCTACACCTTC.

The V and J genes are TRBV19 and TRBJ2-5, with D perhaps being TRBD1 or TRBD2 (6 bases each). Germline V gives CDR1 LNHDA, CDR2 SQIVND (reference sequence). With 6 bases removed from V and 5 bases from J, the gap between germline ends came to 16 bases. This CDR3 region has 14 residues. CDR3 DNA: TGTGCCAGTAGCTCCTTGGGGGCGGGGGAGACCCAGTACTTC. Translation: CASSSLGAGETQYF.

V and J are TRBV18 and TRBJ2-5; D may match TRBD1 or TRBD2 (6 bases each). The germline V gene has CDR1 KGHSH and CDR2 LQKENI. Trimming cost V 2 bases and J 7 bases, with 17 bases left between them. CDR3 length: 15 amino acids. The CDR3 bases are TGTGCCAGCTCACCAGGCGGGGTATCCAGGGGGACCCAGTACTTC. It specifies CASSPGGVSRGTQYF.

The genes are TRBV10-3 and TRBJ1-2, with D possibly being TRBD1 (6 bases). Looked up from germline, CDR1 is ENHRY and CDR2 is SYGVKD. The CDR3 covers 13 residues. Trimming took 3 bases from V and 8 from J, leaving 13 bases between them. The CDR3 spells CAISEAGGWGYTF. The CDR3 region has the DNA TGTGCCATCAGTGAAGCGGGGGGCTGGGGCTACACCTTC.

J is TRBJ2-7 and V is TRBV30; 10 bases agree with TRBD2. The germline CDR1 and CDR2 sequences are GTSNPN and SVGIG (reference sequence). V lost 1 base and J lost 2; bases outside the gene matches: 5. The CDR3 sequence is 15 residues long. The CDR3 DNA reads TGTGCCTGGAGTGACTCGAGCGGGGGGGCCTACGAGCAGTACGTC. This gives the protein CAWSDSSGGAYEQYV.